The next 22 T cell receptor beta chains were all read from a single sample in a study of shared clonotypes between healthy human individuals. TCRdb's table, derived via immunoSEQ multiplex PCR, lists solely in-frame clones and lacks some. The data hold approximately 1.5 million clones, with around 98% observed a single time. Material for sequencing was naive CD4+ T cells sorted from blood. The subset is: CD45RA+ positively selected. The receptors come from a man aged 25 to 40 in good health.

V and J are TRBV5-1 and TRBJ2-7; the D gene is possibly TRBD2 (5 bases). Germline V gene lookup returns CDR1 SGHRS and CDR2 YFSETQ. Trimming stripped 5 bases from V and 4 bases from J, with 13 bases between. This CDR3 spans 13 amino acids. The CDR3 region has the DNA TGCGCCAGCAGATCGGACTCATTATACGAGCAGTACTTC. Protein: CASRSDSLYEQYF. Drawing the rest from reference TRBV5-1 and TRBJ2-7, the complete variable domain is KAGVTQTPRYLIKTRGQQVTLSCSPISGHRSVSWYQQTPGQGLQFLFEYFSETQRNKGNFPGRFSGRQFSNSRSEMNVSTLELGDSALYLCASRSDSLYEQYFGPGTRLTVT.

The chain has TRBV6-1 and TRBJ1-1; D call uncertain. The germline V gene has CDR1 MNHNS and CDR2 SASEGT. The CDR3 is 13 amino acids. With 1 base removed from V and 3 bases from J, the gap between germline ends came to 6 bases. The CDR3, as DNA: TGTGCCAGCAGTGAAGGCGTCCACACTGAAGCTTTCTTT. Protein: CASSEGVHTEAFF.

V is TRBV6-5 and J is TRBJ2-1; D uncertain. With 1 base removed from V and 2 bases from J, the gap between germline ends came to 6 bases. Per the germline V gene, CDR1 is MNHEY and CDR2 is SVGAGI. The CDR3 contains 14 residues. CDR3 in DNA: TGTGCCAGCAGTTACTTCGGACCCTACAATGAGCAGTTCTTC. Its protein is CASSYFGPYNEQFF.

On this clone itself: Other DNA sequences from this sample encode an identical CDR3 as well. CDR3 sequence: CASSRNTGELFF. CDR3 coding DNA: TGCGCCAGCAGCCGGAACACCGGGGAGCTGTTTTTT. J is TRBJ2-2 and V is TRBV5-1; D is uncertain. V was clipped by 4 bases and J by 1 base, with 2 bases between them. The length of the CDR3 is 12 residues. Per the germline V gene, CDR1 is SGHRS and CDR2 is YFSETQ.

The rearrangement uses TRBV7-9 and TRBJ2-6; possible D gene TRBD1, 6 bases. Trimming left V 7 bases short and J 1 base short, with 11 bases between. The germline CDR1 and CDR2 sequences are SEHNR and FQNEAQ (reference sequence). The CDR3 covers 15 residues. The CDR3: CASMGAASGANVLTF. CDR3 in DNA: TGTGCCAGCATGGGGGCGGCATCTGGGGCCAACGTCCTGACTTTC.

The gene calls are TRBV7-2 and TRBJ2-2; 15 nucleotides agree with TRBD2. V shed 4 bases, J shed 3 bases, and the junction held 6 bases outside the gene matches. Germline CDR1 and CDR2: SGHTA and FQGNSA. The CDR3 runs to 18 residues. CDR3: CASSYRGLAGGYTGELFF. The CDR3 DNA is TGTGCCAGCAGCTACCGGGGACTAGCGGGAGGTTACACCGGGGAGCTGTTTTTT.

The chain links TRBV18 to TRBJ2-6; 12 positions agree with TRBD2. The V and J ends lost 3 bases and 2 bases, in that order; junction bases with no gene match: 5. The germline CDR1 and CDR2 sequences are KGHSH and LQKENI. The CDR3 length is 18 residues. CDR3 bases: TGTGCCAGCTCACCTCTTGGACTAGCGGGAACTGGGGCCAACGTCCTGACTTTC. Its protein product is CASSPLGLAGTGANVLTF.

The V call is TRBV14, the J call TRBJ2-7, with 7 nucleotides matching TRBD2. CDR1 and CDR2 (germline): SGHDN, FVKESK. The CDR3 has 16 residues. J lost 3 bases, V lost 3 bases, and 11 bases had no gene match. This CDR3 reads CASSHPRGAGIYEQYF. The CDR3 DNA sequence: TGTGCCAGCAGCCATCCTAGGGGAGCGGGGATCTACGAGCAGTACTTC. Using reference TRBV14 and TRBJ2-7 for the parts outside the CDR3, the full variable domain is EAGVTQFPSHSVIEKGQTVTLRCDPISGHDNLYWYRRVMGKEIKFLLHFVKESKQDESGMPNNRFLAERTGGTYSTLKVQPAELEDSGVYFCASSHPRGAGIYEQYFGPGTRLTVT.

The rearrangement joins TRBV28 to TRBJ1-1, with D hard to call. The V end was cut by 2 bases, the J end by 0 bases, with 13 bases between. Germline V gene lookup returns CDR1 MDHEN and CDR2 SYDVKM. There are 16 residues in the CDR3. The CDR3 region has the DNA TGTGCCAGCAGTTTAGTAGGCGCCCTCATGAACACTGAAGCTTTCTTT. Its protein is CASSLVGALMNTEAFF.

This sequence joins TRBV28 and TRBJ2-1; D not certain. The ends were cut back, 7 bases at V and 3 bases at J, with 7 bases in the middle. This CDR3 has 12 residues. The V gene's germline CDR1 is MDHEN and CDR2 SYDVKM. CDR3 residues: CASTYNYNEQFF. The CDR3 DNA sequence: TGTGCCAGCACCTATAACTACAATGAGCAGTTCTTC.

Notes on this clone: This CDR3 is also generated by other DNA sequences in the sample. V usage is TRBV11-2 and J usage is TRBJ2-1; 10 bases align to TRBD2. The J segment lost 4 bases and the V segment lost 3 bases, leaving 3 bases of the junction unmatched. The CDR3 has 15 residues. Germline V gene lookup returns CDR1 SGHAT and CDR2 FQNNGV. CDR3 residues: CASSLSSGGYNEQFF. The CDR3 DNA reads as TGTGCCAGCAGCTTGTCTAGCGGGGGATACAATGAGCAGTTCTTC.

J is TRBJ2-5 and V is TRBV7-2; D may be TRBD2 (6 bases). The CDR3 has 14 residues. The V end was cut by 3 bases, the J end by 3 bases, with 11 bases between. The germline gives CDR1 SGHTA, CDR2 FQGNSA. The CDR3 region has the DNA TGTGCCAGCAGCTTGGGAGGCAGTAAAGAGACCCAGTACTTC. Amino acid sequence: CASSLGGSKETQYF. Combining the CDR3 with reference TRBV7-2 and TRBJ2-5 gives the whole variable domain GAGVSQSPSNKVTEKGKDVELRCDPISGHTALYWYRQSLGQGLEFLIYFQGNSAPDKSGLPSDRFSAERTGGSVSTLTIQRTQQEDSAVYLCASSLGGSKETQYFGPGTRLLVL.

About this clone itself: This sample includes further DNA sequences coding for the same CDR3. The rearrangement links TRBV7-9 to TRBJ2-1, with 7 bases fitting TRBD2. Germline CDR1 is SEHNR and CDR2 is FQNEAQ (reference sequence). The junction had 4 bases not matched to a gene; V was cut back by 2 bases and J by 3 bases. This CDR3 is 15 amino acids long. The CDR3: CASSLSGGGYNEQFF. CDR3 coding DNA: TGTGCCAGCAGCTTATCGGGCGGGGGCTACAATGAGCAGTTCTTC.

The V gene is TRBV19, the J gene TRBJ2-6; TRBD2 is a possible D gene (6 bases). Germline V gene data show CDR1 as LNHDA and CDR2 as SQIVND (reference sequence). V was trimmed by 3 bases and J by 4 bases, leaving 7 bases between them. This CDR3 spans 14 amino acids. CDR3 coding DNA: TGTGCCAGTAGTATCAGCGGGGGGGCCAACGTCCTGACTTTC. Amino acids: CASSISGGANVLTF.

The chain recombines TRBV28 with TRBJ1-1, with D possibly matching TRBD1 (5 bases). From germline, CDR1 is MDHEN and CDR2 SYDVKM. Trimming removed 1 base from V and 0 bases from J, with 15 bases in between. This CDR3 region has 17 residues. The CDR3 region is CASSLLWSGPMNTEAFF. The CDR3 nucleotides read TGTGCCAGCAGTTTATTGTGGTCAGGGCCAATGAACACTGAAGCTTTCTTT.

This chain links TRBV11-3 with TRBJ1-1; D gene ambiguous. Germline CDR1 is SGHNT and CDR2 is YENEEA. The CDR3 contains 14 residues. V was cut by 0 bases and J by 6 bases, with 11 bases left in between. Here the CDR3 DNA reads TGTGCCAGCAGCTTAGATGGGCAGTACGCTGAAGCTTTCTTT. Residues: CASSLDGQYAEAFF. The variable domain in full, with the rest retrieved from reference TRBV11-3 and TRBJ1-1, is EAGVVQSPRYKIIEKKQPVAFWCNPISGHNTLYWYLQNLGQGPELLIRYENEEAVDDSQLPKDRFSAERLKGVDSTLKIQPAELGDSAVYLCASSLDGQYAEAFFGQGTRLTVV.

The chain carries TRBV7-2 and TRBJ2-5, with D possibly TRBD2 on 5 matching bases. Germline V CDR1 and CDR2: SGHTA, FQGNSA. The CDR3 has 17 amino acids. V lost 2 bases and J lost 7, with 23 bases in between. The CDR3 DNA reads TGTGCCAGCAGCTTAAGTATCTTCGCGGGTACCGCGGGGACCCAGTACTTC. Its translation: CASSLSIFAGTAGTQYF. The complete variable domain, with remaining parts taken from reference TRBV7-2 and TRBJ2-5, reads GAGVSQSPSNKVTEKGKDVELRCDPISGHTALYWYRQSLGQGLEFLIYFQGNSAPDKSGLPSDRFSAERTGGSVSTLTIQRTQQEDSAVYLCASSLSIFAGTAGTQYFGPGTRLLVL.

The V gene is TRBV28, the J gene TRBJ2-7, with D hard to call. The germline gives CDR1 MDHEN, CDR2 SYDVKM. V gave up 5 bases and J gave up 2 bases, with 13 bases separating them. The CDR3 runs to 14 residues. The CDR3 nucleotides read TGTGCCAGCAGTATTTCGGGCTGGGCCTACGAGCAGTACTTC. The encoded protein is CASSISGWAYEQYF.

V gene TRBV29-1 combines with J gene TRBJ2-1; TRBD1 is a possible D gene (5 bases). This CDR3 region has 11 residues. The germline V gene has CDR1 SQVTM and CDR2 ANQGSEA. V was cut by 7 bases and J by 4 bases, with 8 bases left in between. The CDR3 loop reads CSADIYNEQFF. For the CDR3, the DNA is TGCAGCGCGGACATATACAATGAGCAGTTCTTC.

The chain recombines TRBV27 with TRBJ2-7; D unclear. Germline loops: CDR1 MNHEY, CDR2 SMNVEV (reference sequence). CDR3 length: 16 amino acids. Trimming took 4 bases from V and 6 from J, leaving 22 bases between them. The CDR3 DNA reads as TGTGCCAGCAGTTCCGTTTGGTTGGGCGGCAGGTCCGAGCAGTACTTC. Its translation is CASSSVWLGGRSEQYF.

This chain connects TRBV10-2 to TRBJ2-5; D ambiguous. This CDR3 has 13 amino acids. The V gene's germline CDR1 is WSHSY and CDR2 SAAADI. V was trimmed by 6 bases and J by 2 bases, leaving 10 bases between them. The chain's CDR3 is CASSNWAQETQYF. CDR3 in DNA: TGCGCCAGCAGCAACTGGGCACAAGAGACCCAGTACTTC.

The chain combines TRBV5-1 with TRBJ2-3, with 11 bases aligning to TRBD2. Germline CDR1 reads SGHRS; CDR2 reads YFSETQ. The CDR3 is 18 residues long. V shed 0 bases, J shed 1 base, and the junction held 7 bases outside the gene matches. In DNA, the CDR3 is TGCGCCAGCAGCTTGGCCGGGCTAGCGGGAGGCCGCACAGATACGCAGTATTTT. This gives the protein CASSLAGLAGGRTDTQYF.